These 5 T cell receptor beta chains share one sample of origin, sequenced in a study of cytomegalovirus exposure and HLA in healthy donors. The PCR ran on 60 Vbeta and 13 Jbeta primers. TCRdb keeps only in-frame clones here, not all; method: immunoSEQ multiplex PCR. The sample shows about 96,000 clones, and around 3.4% sits with its ten largest clones. Sequences were obtained from PBMCs. Source of these receptors: a woman aged 25 to 39 in good health and CMV-seronegative.

The chain carries TRBV15 and TRBJ2-5; tentative D call: TRBD2 (6 bases). The CDR3 runs to 15 residues. Germline CDR1 LNHNV, CDR2 YYDKDF (reference sequence). V was clipped by 1 base and J by 4 bases, with 13 bases between them. The CDR3 DNA is TGTGCCACCAGCAGAGTGGGGCGGGACGGAGAGACCCAGTACTTC. Protein sequence: CATSRVGRDGETQYF.

The V call is TRBV5-1, the J call TRBJ2-3, with TRBD1 matching 7 bases. Germline loops: CDR1 SGHRS, CDR2 YFSETQ. After removal of 4 bases from V and 0 bases from J, the junction contained 5 bases not matched to a gene. The CDR3 covers 15 residues. CDR3 DNA sequence: TGCGCCAGCAGCCGGGGACAGCCTAGCACAGATACGCAGTATTTT. It encodes CASSRGQPSTDTQYF.

The chain joins TRBV5-4 to TRBJ2-1; 9 bases agree with TRBD2. Looked up from germline, CDR1 is SGHNT and CDR2 is YYREEE (reference sequence). The length of the CDR3 is 18 residues. V trimming: 0 bases; J trimming: 6 bases; junction bases outside the gene matches: 13. CDR3 sequence: CASSLEGFGGGAVNEQFF. The CDR3 coding sequence is TGTGCCAGCAGCTTGGAAGGTTTCGGCGGGGGGGCCGTCAATGAGCAGTTCTTC.

The chain couples TRBV5-1 to TRBJ2-7; D may be TRBD1 (5 bases). Trimming took 0 bases from V and 0 from J, leaving 10 bases between them. The CDR3 covers 15 residues. Germline-derived CDR1 and CDR2 are SGHRS and YFSETQ. The CDR3 loop reads CASSLAPGNSYEQYF. In nucleotides, the CDR3 is TGCGCCAGCAGCTTGGCCCCAGGGAACTCCTACGAGCAGTACTTC. Variable domain in full (rest from reference TRBV5-1 and TRBJ2-7): KAGVTQTPRYLIKTRGQQVTLSCSPISGHRSVSWYQQTPGQGLQFLFEYFSETQRNKGNFPGRFSGRQFSNSRSEMNVSTLELGDSALYLCASSLAPGNSYEQYFGPGTRLTVT.

The chain joins TRBV5-1 to TRBJ2-1, with 12 bases that match TRBD2. With 0 bases clipped from V and 7 bases from J, the junction kept 5 bases outside the gene matches. The germline V gene has CDR1 SGHRS and CDR2 YFSETQ. This CDR3 spans 16 amino acids. As DNA, the CDR3 is TGCGCCAGCAGCTTGGATTCAGGACTAGCGGGGAATGAGCAGTTCTTC. Its protein product is CASSLDSGLAGNEQFF.